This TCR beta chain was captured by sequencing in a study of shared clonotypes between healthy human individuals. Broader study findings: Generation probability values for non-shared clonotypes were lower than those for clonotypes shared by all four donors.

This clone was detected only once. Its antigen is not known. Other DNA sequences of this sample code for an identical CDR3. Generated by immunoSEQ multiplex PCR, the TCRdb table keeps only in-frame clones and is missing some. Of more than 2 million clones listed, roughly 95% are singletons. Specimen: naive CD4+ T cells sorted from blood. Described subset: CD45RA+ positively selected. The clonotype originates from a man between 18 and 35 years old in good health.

The CDR3 protein is CASRGGGSYEQYF. In DNA, the CDR3 is TGTGCCAGCAGAGGAGGGGGATCCTACGAGCAGTACTTC. The chain uses TRBV6-1 and TRBJ2-7; D may match TRBD1 or TRBD2 (6 bases each). The CDR3 has 13 amino acids. The germline V and J ends were trimmed by 6 bases and 1 base, with 10 bases remaining between them. Germline V gives CDR1 MNHNS, CDR2 SASEGT.